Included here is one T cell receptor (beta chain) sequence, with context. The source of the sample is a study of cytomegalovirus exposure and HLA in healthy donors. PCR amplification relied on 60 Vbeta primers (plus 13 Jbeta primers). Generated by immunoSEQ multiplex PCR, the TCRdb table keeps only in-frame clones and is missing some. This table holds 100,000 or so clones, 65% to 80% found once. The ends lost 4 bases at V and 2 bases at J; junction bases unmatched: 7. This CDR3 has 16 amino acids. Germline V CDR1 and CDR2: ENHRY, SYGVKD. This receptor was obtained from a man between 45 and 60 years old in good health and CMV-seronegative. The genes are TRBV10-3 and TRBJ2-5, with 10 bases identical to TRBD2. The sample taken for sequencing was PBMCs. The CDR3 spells CAISASSGGAQETQYF. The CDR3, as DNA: TGTGCCATCAGTGCTTCTAGCGGGGGCGCACAAGAGACCCAGTACTTC.